This T cell receptor (beta chain) derives from a study of early T cells in non-severe SARS-CoV-2 infection. Study-wide findings and caveats: Reliance on VDJdb matching favored anti-spike CD8 responses; private and CD4 specificities were missed.

This clonotype was seen many times. The antigen remains unidentified. A junction boundary mismatches the germline segment, possibly from a read error. The protocol attached unique molecular identifiers to individual cDNA molecules. TCRdb fed the 5' RACE reads into MiXCR, producing one record per CDR3 protein. The profile shows under 70,000 distinct CDR3 sequences, approximately 6.1% of them singletons. The CDR3 sequence is 14 residues long. In germline, CDR1 is SGDLS, CDR2 YYNGEE. This sequence joins TRBV9 and TRBJ2-7; 7 nucleotides align to TRBD2. Sample: whole blood, taken at baseline. The sequence was collected from an adult who was a healthcare worker with PCR-confirmed SARS-CoV-2 infection or an uninfected control (not recorded which). CDR3 in DNA: TGTGCCAGCAGCGCAACCGGGACTACCGCTAACCCGGACTTC. Its translation: CASSATGTTANPDF.